This T cell receptor (beta chain) was recorded in a study of shared clonotypes between healthy human individuals (dated by TCRdb to 2018 to 2021). In the study overall: The cohort comprised two women and a few men aged 18 to 49 years. For each donor, three plates each were used for CD4 naive and CD4 memory, two plates were used for CD8 naive, and one plate was used for CD8 memory. To estimate repertoire size and how much clonotypes are shared between individuals, the study performed deep sequencing of blood TCR repertoires from 4 to 6 healthy adults. Different laboratories and diverse techniques were used to prepare libraries and sequence TCR repertoires, to increase sequencing depth and limit assay-specific biases. Leukapheresis yielded between about 0.8 and 9.5 billion PBMCs per donor.

Healthy HIV-negative adults with no recently reported acute infections or vaccinations were included as donors. Every donor was a Caucasian adult living in Nashville, Tennessee, USA. Magnetic negative selection was used to enrich CD4+ T cells, after which naive cells were positively selected on CD45RA and the negative fraction became the memory subset. After blood collection by leukapheresis, PBMCs were isolated using Ficoll-Histopaque density gradient centrifugation and then cryopreserved in the vapor phase of liquid nitrogen. Analytical flow cytometry was used to check the purity and quantity of every magnetically sorted T cell population. From each sorted fraction, genomic DNA was isolated and quantified by UV absorbance on a Nanodrop 2000c. The full study reports these points: Compared with non-shared clonotypes, the clonotypes found in all four sorted-subset donors had higher generation probabilities. Roughly 5.2% of naive CD4, 3% to 3.5% of naive CD8, approximately 2.2% of memory CD4, and over 0.35% of memory CD8 clonotypes were shared across several donors. Pairwise subsampling led to the expectation that sequencing depth would affect the degree of clonotype sharing among donors. Even with the large sequencing depth, rarefaction of the sorted-subset datasets indicated that sequencing was incomplete. The genetic and exposure-history diversity represented was limited by the small number of donors. Sampling was limited to blood, and TCR repertoires in tissue likely differ from TCR repertoires in blood. Naive subsets generally had larger estimated clonotype richness than memory subsets did.

Using the deep immunoSEQ assay, multiplex PCR amplified TCR CDR3 regions from genomic DNA. Extracted genomic DNA from each cell subset was spread evenly across all wells of several immunoSEQ 96-well plates, with each plate serving as a replicate. For sorted subsets, approximately 210 ng genomic DNA, equal to 30,000 or so T cell genomes, was loaded into each replicate PCR. Purified libraries were quantified with a Qubit 3.0 fluorometer, sized on a Bioanalyzer 2100, and re-quantified with the KAPA Library Quantification kit. A separate single-read 150-cycle Illumina NextSeq 550 flow cell was used to sequence each immunoSEQ 96-well plate. Regarding the original processing steps: The immunoSEQ output contained only junctional sequences without quality scores, so filtering could not match that applied to full-length reads. To assign V/J genes and CDR3, sequences were annotated against IMGT germline references using PyIR, a Python wrapper for IgBLAST v1.9. Any read was removed if the V/J assignment was weak (E-value above 1e-6), the CDR3 was missing, or the read contained stop codons, out-of-frame junctions, or ambiguous translated residues. V3J clonotypes were defined as sequences sharing the same inferred V gene, J gene, and CDR3 amino acid sequence. To compute the percentage overlap between repertoires, the number of shared unique clonotypes was divided by the size of the smaller repertoire. Richness of each repertoire was evaluated using RTK rarefaction, the Chao1 estimator, and Recon v2.1 estimates of unobserved clonotypes. Generation probabilities were computed with OLGA for all TCRbeta clonotypes obtained by the gDNA method from several donors. TCRdb stores this immuneACCESS table with in-frame sequences only. Part of the clones is absent; in the studies checked, under half of the shortfall reflects unresolved V genes, and no reason is known for the rest. The D gene and trimming were derived from the DNA, and the V and J assignments and clone size from that table. In this sample the table shows over a million clones, around four fifths of which occur a single time. 1.4% to 1.5% of the sample lies in the top ten.

The V and J ends are trimmed by 2 bases and 4 bases, leaving 5 bases between them. For CDR1 and CDR2, the germline V gene lists SGHVS and FQNEAQ. From the cysteine through the phenylalanine, the CDR3 covers 12 amino acids. The CDR3 DNA has 36 bases and is translated from base 1. This clone was detected only a few times. The clone's antigen remains unknown. Base qualities are missing; no much larger clone stands one base away. This clonotype was obtained from a young man in good health. Source material: memory CD4+ T cells sorted from blood. The cell subset or site label, read with the paper, signifies: CD45RA-negative fraction. The sequence links TRBV7-8 to TRBJ1-1; the D gene is not confidently resolved. This receptor has the CDR3 CASSLSGTEAFF. The sequence in DNA is TGTGCCAGCAGCTTAAGTGGCACTGAAGCTTTCTTT.